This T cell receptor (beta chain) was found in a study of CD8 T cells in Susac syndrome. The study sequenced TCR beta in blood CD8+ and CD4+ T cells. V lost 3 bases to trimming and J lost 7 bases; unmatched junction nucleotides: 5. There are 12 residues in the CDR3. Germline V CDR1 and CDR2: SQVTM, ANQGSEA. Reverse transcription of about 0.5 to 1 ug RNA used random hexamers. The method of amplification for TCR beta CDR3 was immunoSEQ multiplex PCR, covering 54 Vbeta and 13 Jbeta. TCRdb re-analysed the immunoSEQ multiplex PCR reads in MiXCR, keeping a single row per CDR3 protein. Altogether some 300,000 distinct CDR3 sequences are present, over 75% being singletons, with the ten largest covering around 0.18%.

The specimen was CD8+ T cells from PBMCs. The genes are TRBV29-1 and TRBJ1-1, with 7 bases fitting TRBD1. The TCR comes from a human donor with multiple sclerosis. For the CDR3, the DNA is TGCAGCGTTGAGGAGGGACAGCTTGAAGCTTTCTTT. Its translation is CSVEEGQLEAFF.